The T cell receptor (beta chain) described here comes from a study of T cell changes during pregnancy in multiple sclerosis. Method: immunoSEQ multiplex PCR; TCRdb's copy keeps in-frame clones and lacks some. The table has around 100,000 clones, about nine tenths seen once. The CDR3 has 14 amino acids. Unmatched junction bases numbered 2, after V lost 2 bases and J lost 0 bases. The germline CDR1 and CDR2 sequences are SGHRS and YFSETQ. The sequenced sample was peripheral blood, obtained after pregnancy. This sequence was found in a female donor with multiple sclerosis, enrolled in a pregnancy study. The chain carries TRBV5-1 and TRBJ2-7, with 7 bases that match TRBD1. CDR3 coding DNA: TGCGCCAGCAGCTTAGACAGGGCCTCCTACGAGCAGTACTTC. Translating gives CASSLDRASYEQYF. Using reference TRBV5-1 and TRBJ2-7 for the parts outside the CDR3, the full variable domain is KAGVTQTPRYLIKTRGQQVTLSCSPISGHRSVSWYQQTPGQGLQFLFEYFSETQRNKGNFPGRFSGRQFSNSRSEMNVSTLELGDSALYLCASSLDRASYEQYFGPGTRLTVT.